Listed below are T cell receptor beta chains from one sample, sequenced in a study of blood T cell repertoires in COVID-19. TCRdb's table, derived via immunoSEQ multiplex PCR, lists solely in-frame clones and lacks some. The data contain about 320,000 clones, 88% of them singletons. Sequenced sample: PBMCs or T cells enriched from blood (not recorded which). The receptors were gathered from a young man who had recovered from COVID-19. Each CDR3 is given with its conserved first and last residue. The D gene is left open where the match is weak. Clone sizes are given selectively: once, few, many, or a class where the clone is expanded.

>TRBD1|TRBJ1-3|NA|15|TRBV5-5
TGTGCCAGCAGAAGACAGGGTGGAACTGGAAACACCATATATTTT
CASRRQGGTGNTIYF
>NA|TRBJ1-6|NA|16|TRBV7-6
TGTGCCAGCAGCTTAGTTTCGGAGTCGGTTAATTCACCCCTCCACTTT
CASSLVSESVNSPLHF
>NA|TRBJ1-1|NA|16|TRBV5-4
TGTGCCAGCAGCTTGTATACAGGAGGGCTGAACACTGAAGCTTTCTTT
CASSLYTGGLNTEAFF
>TRBD1|TRBJ2-7|NA|14|TRBV9
TGTGCCAGCAGCACCCAGACAGGGGGGGGCGAGCAGTACTTC
CASSTQTGGGEQYF
>NA|TRBJ1-5|NA|14|TRBV19
TGTGCCAGTAGTATAGTGTACGGGAATCAGCCCCAGCATTTT
CASSIVYGNQPQHF
>NA|TRBJ2-7|NA|12|TRBV12-5
TGTGCTAGTGGATACGACACCTACGAGCAGTACTTC
CASGYDTYEQYF
>TRBD1|TRBJ2-7|NA|14|TRBV24-1
TGTGCCACCAAGAAGGGACAGGGGGCCTACGAGCAGTACTTC
CATKKGQGAYEQYF
>NA|TRBJ1-3|NA|14|TRBV25-1
TGTGCCAGCAGTCCCGAGAGCTCTGGAAACACCATATATTTT
CASSPESSGNTIYF
>TRBD2|TRBJ2-2|NA|13|TRBV2
TGTGCCAGCTTGCTAGCGGGGACCGGGGAGCTGTTTTTT
CASLLAGTGELFF
>TRBD1|TRBJ1-6|NA|14|TRBV5-1
TGCGCCAGCAGCTTGGCGGACAGGGGTTCACCCCTCCACTTT
CASSLADRGSPLHF
>NA|TRBJ1-1|NA|14|TRBV28
TGTGCCAGCAGTTTAGGGATGAGGGCCACTGAAGCTTTCTTT
CASSLGMRATEAFF
>TRBD1|TRBJ2-3|NA|18|TRBV27
TGTGCCAGCAGTATAGACACAGGGGGCCCTCTTCTCACAGATACGCAGTATTTT
CASSIDTGGPLLTDTQYF
>NA|TRBJ2-1|NA|11|TRBV12-3/TRBV12-4
TGTGCCAGCAGTTTAGGCGTAGAGCAGTTCTTC
CASSLGVEQFF
>NA|TRBJ2-3|NA|14|TRBV6-5
TGTGCCAGCACTCCGGTCGGGAGCACAGATACGCAGTATTTT
CASTPVGSTDTQYF
>NA|TRBJ1-2|NA|12|TRBV5-1
TGCGCCAGCAGCTTGGACAGCTATGGCTACACCTTC
CASSLDSYGYTF
>TRBD1|TRBJ2-7|once|15|TRBV5-1
TGCGCCAGCAGGGAGGCCGGGACAGGCTCCTACGAGCAGTACTTC
CASREAGTGSYEQYF
>NA|TRBJ1-1|NA|15|TRBV2
TGTGCCAGCAGCGCAAACGGACAGATGAACACTGAAGCTTTCTTT
CASSANGQMNTEAFF
>TRBD2|TRBJ2-5|NA|15|TRBV19
TGTGCCAGTATTCCCGTAGCGGGGGGGAAAGAGACCCAGTACTTC
CASIPVAGGKETQYF
>NA|TRBJ2-4|NA|13|TRBV6-5
TGTGCCACCAAGTTACAGGGAAAAAACATTCAGTACTTC
CATKLQGKNIQYF
>TRBD1|TRBJ2-7|NA|13|TRBV29-1
TGCAGCGGCGGACAGGGAGCTCCCTACGAGCAGTACTTC
CSGGQGAPYEQYF
>TRBD1|TRBJ1-1|NA|17|TRBV2
TGTGCCAGCAGTCGATGGACAGGGGAAGGCCAAAACGCTGAAGCTTTCTTT
CASSRWTGEGQNAEAFF
>TRBD1|TRBJ2-1|NA|15|TRBV19
TGTGCCAGTAGTTACGGGGACAGTGCCTACAATGAGCAGTTCTTC
CASSYGDSAYNEQFF
>NA|TRBJ2-2|NA|15|TRBV15
TGTGCCACCAGCAGAGATCTGGGGGGCACCGGGGAGCTGTTTTTT
CATSRDLGGTGELFF
>TRBD1|TRBJ1-3|once|15|TRBV5-1
TGCGCCAGCAGCTTGGCCGGGGGACAGGGAAACACCATATATTTT
CASSLAGGQGNTIYF
>TRBD1|TRBJ2-2|NA|15|TRBV7-9
TGTGCCAGCAGCTTAGGGGACAGGGACACCGGGGAGCTGTTTTTT
CASSLGDRDTGELFF
>NA|TRBJ1-2|NA|14|TRBV9
TGTGCCAGCAGCGCCGTGACAGCCAACTATGGCTACACCTTC
CASSAVTANYGYTF
>NA|TRBJ1-6|NA|13|TRBV28
TGTGCCAGCAAGGGACTCGGTGGTTCACCCCTCCACTTT
CASKGLGGSPLHF
>NA|TRBJ2-7|NA|12|TRBV11-2
TGTGCCAGCAGCTTAGCAGGGTTCGAGCAGTACTTC
CASSLAGFEQYF
>NA|TRBJ2-7|NA|14|TRBV30
TGTGCCTGGCAAACCAGGGGGGAGTCCTACGAGCAGTACTTC
CAWQTRGESYEQYF
>NA|TRBJ2-1|once|12|TRBV9
TGTGCCAGCAGCGCAGGGGTGAATGAGCAGTTCTTC
CASSAGVNEQFF
>TRBD1|TRBJ2-4|NA|16|TRBV18
TGTGCCAGCTCACCACCGGACAGGGGGCCCAAAAACATTCAGTACTTC
CASSPPDRGPKNIQYF
>NA|TRBJ1-5|NA|16|TRBV24-1
TGTGCCACCAGTGGGCCTTACGCGGCGAGCAATCAGCCCCAGCATTTT
CATSGPYAASNQPQHF
>NA|TRBJ2-5|NA|14|TRBV6-5
TGTGCCAGCAGCCCCGGGTTTGCGGAAGAGACCCAGTACTTC
CASSPGFAEETQYF
>NA|TRBJ2-7|NA|13|TRBV6-1
TGTGCCAGCAGTGAAGCGCTACGCTACGAGCAGTACTTC
CASSEALRYEQYF
>TRBD1|TRBJ2-3|NA|18|TRBV7-9
TGTGCCAGCAGCTGGTTTTTGGGAGACGGGACAGCAACGAATACGCAGTATTTT
CASSWFLGDGTATNTQYF
>TRBD1|TRBJ1-1|NA|12|TRBV12-3/TRBV12-4
TGTGCCAGCGGCAGGGGGCTGGTTGAAGCTTTCTTT
CASGRGLVEAFF
>TRBD2|TRBJ2-7|NA|18|TRBV4-2
TGTGCCAGCAGCCCCAACCCTAGCGGGGGGGCCGGGTCCTACGAGCAGTACTTC
CASSPNPSGGAGSYEQYF
>TRBD1|TRBJ1-3|few|15|TRBV11-3
TGTGCCAGCAGTTCAGGGGGAGACTCTGGAAACACCATATATTTT
CASSSGGDSGNTIYF
>NA|TRBJ2-7|NA|13|TRBV27
TGTGCCAGCAGTTCGGCGGGCTCCTACGAGCAGTACTTC
CASSSAGSYEQYF
>NA|TRBJ2-7|once|12|TRBV29-1
TGCAGCGTTTCCAGTCGGGGCTACGAGCAGTACTTC
CSVSSRGYEQYF
>TRBD2|TRBJ2-7|NA|16|TRBV9
TGTGCCAGCAGCACTTCGAACGGGGGGTCGACCTACGAGCAGTACTTC
CASSTSNGGSTYEQYF
>TRBD1|TRBJ2-7|NA|15|TRBV13
TGTGCCAGCAGCTCGCTCGGGACAGGGGGCTACGAGCAGTACTTC
CASSSLGTGGYEQYF
>TRBD1|TRBJ1-4|NA|15|TRBV7-9
TGTGCCAGCAGCTTCCAGGGACAGGGGGATGAAAAACTGTTTTTT
CASSFQGQGDEKLFF
>TRBD1|TRBJ2-7|once|15|TRBV7-9
TGTGCCAGCGCTACCTCCGGGACAGGATCCTACGAGCAGTACTTC
CASATSGTGSYEQYF
>TRBD2|TRBJ2-1|NA|15|TRBV3-1/TRBV3-2
TGTGCCAGCAGCTTGCGGGGGGGCCCCGGTAATGAGCAGTTCTTC
CASSLRGGPGNEQFF
>TRBD2|TRBJ2-2|NA|15|TRBV5-8
TGTGCCAGCAGACCGGCGGGGGCGAACACCGGGGAGCTGTTTTTT
CASRPAGANTGELFF
>NA|TRBJ1-2|NA|14|TRBV28
TGTGCCAGCAGTTTAAGTCAACAAAACTATGGCTACACCTTC
CASSLSQQNYGYTF
>NA|TRBJ2-1|NA|13|TRBV7-9
TGTGCCAGCAGCGGAGCTAGTAACAATGAGCAGTTCTTC
CASSGASNNEQFF
>NA|TRBJ1-2|NA|12|TRBV5-1
TGCGCCAGCAGCTTGGATGCGGCGGGCTACACCTTC
CASSLDAAGYTF
>NA|TRBJ1-3|NA|15|TRBV7-2
TGTGCCAGCAGCCCCCCGGGTTCATGGGGAAACACCATATATTTT
CASSPPGSWGNTIYF
>TRBD1|TRBJ2-7|NA|14|TRBV11-1
TGTGCCAGCAGCTTCTCACAGGGGCCTTACGAGCAGTACTTC
CASSFSQGPYEQYF